These 23 T cell receptor beta chains share one sample of origin, sequenced in a study of blood T cell repertoires in COVID-19 (dated by TCRdb to 2020 to 2021). The library relied on the immunoSEQ multiplex PCR assay. The clones in this table, taken by TCRdb from immuneACCESS, are in-frame only. Not every clone is retained; where verified, under half of the shortfall comes from an unresolved V gene, and the cause of the rest is unknown. The table for this sample lists roughly 140,000 clones; about 77% of them were counted only once. About 3.9% of the sample goes to the ten largest clones. Input material: peripheral blood. These receptors were collected from a man aged 55 to 70 with acute or convalescent COVID-19.

The chain recombines TRBV12-2 with TRBJ2-1; the table's D gene call, TRBD1, was not cross checked with the DNA. TRBV12-2 is classified as a pseudogene. The CDR3 extends over 16 amino acids. The CDR3 region is CASRLEDRSFYNEQFF. CDR3 DNA sequence: TGTGCAAGTCGCTTAGAGGACAGATCTTTCTACAATGAGCAGTTCTTC.

The rearrangement uses TRBV28 and TRBJ2-7; a possible D gene is TRBD2 (6 bases). The CDR3 totals 12 residues. Deletions cut 9 bases from V and 1 base from J, with 10 bases between. CDR1 is MDHEN and CDR2 is SYDVKM in the germline V gene. CDR3 sequence reads: CASRRGSYEQYF. CDR3 DNA: TGTGCCAGTCGGCGGGGTTCCTACGAGCAGTACTTC.

V usage is TRBV7-9 and J usage is TRBJ2-7, with TRBD2 as a possible D gene (5 bases). Germline CDR1 SEHNR, CDR2 FQNEAQ (reference sequence). V was clipped by 5 bases and J by 7 bases, with 15 bases between them. This CDR3 has 13 amino acids. The CDR3 protein is CASSLGLRGEQYF. CDR3 in DNA: TGTGCCAGCAGCCTAGGACTTCGAGGTGAGCAGTACTTC.

The J gene is TRBJ1-3, the V gene TRBV11-2; D not certain. The V gene's germline CDR1 is SGHAT and CDR2 FQNNGV. This CDR3 contains 15 residues. Trimming pared 4 bases from V and 0 bases from J, leaving 10 bases between. This chain's CDR3 is CASSSPSGSGNTIYF. The DNA for the CDR3 is TGTGCCAGCAGCTCGCCCTCAGGCTCTGGAAACACCATATATTTT. Supplemented by reference TRBV11-2 and TRBJ1-3, the full variable domain reads EAGVAQSPRYKIIEKRQSVAFWCNPISGHATLYWYQQILGQGPKLLIQFQNNGVVDDSQLPKDRFSAERLKGVDSTLKIQPAKLEDSAVYLCASSSPSGSGNTIYFGEGSWLTVV.

This clone was counted only a few times. This chain connects TRBV6-5 to TRBJ1-2; TRBD1 matches at 8 bases. CDR1 is MNHEY and CDR2 is SVGAGI in the germline V gene. The CDR3 has 14 amino acids. J lost 1 base, V lost 5 bases, and 3 bases had no gene match. CDR3 DNA sequence: TGTGCCAGCAGTCCTACAGGGGGTAACTATGGCTACACCTTC. It is translated as CASSPTGGNYGYTF.

The rearrangement joins TRBV4-1 to TRBJ2-5; D not resolved. Trimming pared 4 bases from V and 5 bases from J, leaving 20 bases between. Germline V lookup: CDR1 MGHRA, CDR2 YSYEKL. The CDR3 runs 16 residues. The CDR3 protein is CASSLNPGGTPETQYF. In nucleotides, the CDR3 is TGCGCCAGCAGCCTTAACCCCGGCGGAACCCCCGAGACCCAGTACTTC.

The V and J genes are TRBV28 and TRBJ1-4; 7 positions agree with TRBD1. CDR3 length: 14 amino acids. Trimming removed 7 bases from V and 8 bases from J; junction bases left unmatched: 10. CDR1 is MDHEN, CDR2 SYDVKM, per germline. The CDR3 sequence is CASTTGQLSEKLFF. The CDR3 nucleotides are TGTGCCAGCACCACGGGACAGTTGAGCGAAAAACTGTTTTTT.

V gene TRBV5-1 combines with J gene TRBJ2-5, with D possibly matching TRBD1 (6 bases). Trimming left V 2 bases short and J 4 bases short, with 12 bases between. The germline CDR1 and CDR2 sequences are SGHRS and YFSETQ. The CDR3 is 14 amino acids. The CDR3 region has the DNA TGCGCCAGCAGCTTACAGGGTAATGGAGAGACCCAGTACTTC. Amino acids: CASSLQGNGETQYF.

The chain recombines TRBV7-3 with TRBJ2-3, with 12 positions matching TRBD2. The germline CDR1 and CDR2 sequences are SGHTA and FQGTGA. The CDR3 length is 20 residues. J gave up 0 bases and V 4 bases, and 14 bases lay outside the gene matches. CDR3 sequence reads: CASSSTTSGRYYPSTDTQYF. DNA of the CDR3: TGTGCCAGCAGCTCTACCACTAGCGGGAGGTACTACCCTAGCACAGATACGCAGTATTTT.

The chain is built from TRBV18 and TRBJ1-1; a possible D gene is TRBD1 (6 bases). CDR1 and CDR2 (germline): KGHSH, LQKENI. V lost 2 bases and J lost 4, with 17 bases in between. This CDR3 spans 16 amino acids. DNA of the CDR3: TGTGCCAGCTCACCAACGCCAGGGGCGGGGGGCACTGAAGCTTTCTTT. It is translated as CASSPTPGAGGTEAFF.

This chain connects TRBV3-1 (or the pseudogene TRBV3-2) to TRBJ1-3, with 8 bases aligning to TRBD1. The CDR3 spans 13 residues. The V gene end was trimmed by 9 bases and the J gene end by 1 base; junction bases not matched to a gene: 2. Per the germline V gene, CDR1 is LGHDT and CDR2 is YNNKEL (reference sequence). DNA for the CDR3: TGTGCCAGTGGACAGGGATCTGGAAACACCATATATTTT. This translates into CASGQGSGNTIYF.

The chain uses TRBV21-1 and TRBJ1-3; no check of the table's D call, TRBD1, against the DNA was made. TRBV21-1 corresponds to a pseudogene. The CDR3 sequence is 15 residues long. The chain's CDR3 is CASIKGDRVGNTIYF. The CDR3 coding sequence is TGTGCCAGCATCAAAGGGGACAGGGTTGGAAACACCATATATTTT.

The J gene is TRBJ2-7, the V gene TRBV27; a possible D gene is TRBD2 (6 bases). The CDR3 runs to 14 residues. Trimming pared 3 bases from V and 0 bases from J, leaving 9 bases between. Germline V gene sequence: CDR1 MNHEY, CDR2 SMNVEV (reference sequence). Here the CDR3 DNA reads TGTGCCAGCAGTTTTACACTAGCCTCCTACGAGCAGTACTTC. Residues: CASSFTLASYEQYF.

The chain has TRBV5-5 and TRBJ2-1; tentatively, D is TRBD1 (5 bases). This CDR3 spans 15 amino acids. The V and J ends lost 1 base and 4 bases respectively, with 12 bases between them. Germline V gene lookup returns CDR1 SGHKS and CDR2 YYEKEE (reference sequence). The DNA for the CDR3 is TGTGCCAGCAGCTTGTCTAGGGGCCGATACAATGAGCAGTTCTTC. It specifies CASSLSRGRYNEQFF.

The chain employs TRBV6-5 and TRBJ2-7, with 13 bases lining up with TRBD2. Germline CDR1 is MNHEY and CDR2 is SVGAGI. The J segment lost 4 bases and the V segment lost 5 bases, leaving 5 bases of the junction unmatched. This CDR3 region has 15 residues. The CDR3 region has the DNA TGTGCCAGCAGTCCCGGACTAGCGGGAGCTTACGAGCAGTACTTC. It is translated as CASSPGLAGAYEQYF.

The rearrangement uses TRBV19 and TRBJ2-3; 9 bases align to TRBD2. Per the germline V gene, CDR1 is LNHDA and CDR2 is SQIVND (reference sequence). This CDR3 spans 16 amino acids. V lost 3 bases and J lost 2; bases outside the gene matches: 6. CDR3 amino acids: CASSILPSGATDTQYF. The CDR3 region has the DNA TGTGCCAGTAGTATCCTCCCTAGCGGGGCCACAGATACGCAGTATTTT.

J is TRBJ2-7 and V is TRBV7-8; the D gene is possibly TRBD1 (6 bases). Trimming removed 6 bases at V and 8 bases at J, with 17 bases between. Germline V gene data show CDR1 as SGHVS and CDR2 as FQNEAQ. The CDR3 runs to 13 residues. The CDR3 protein is CASRAGTNGKQYF. In DNA, the CDR3 is TGTGCCAGCAGGGCAGGGACAAATGGGAAGCAGTACTTC.

The chain carries TRBV6-6 and TRBJ1-2; 7 bases line up with TRBD1. The CDR3 has 15 amino acids. V shed 6 bases and J 4 bases; nucleotides not matched to a gene: 11. Germline CDR1 reads MNHNY; CDR2 reads SVGAGI (reference sequence). CDR3 bases: TGTGCCAGCAGGCCGGGACAGACCACCCTCTATGGCTACACCTTC. Its protein is CASRPGQTTLYGYTF.

This clone was recorded a few times. This chain joins TRBV7-9 and TRBJ2-2; 7 positions match TRBD1. The CDR3 sequence is 15 residues long. CDR1 SEHNR and CDR2 FQNEAQ come from the germline V gene (reference sequence). V lost 3 bases, J lost 2 bases, and 3 bases stayed unmatched. The CDR3 protein is CASSLDRPNTGELFF. CDR3 sequence (DNA): TGTGCCAGCAGCTTGGACAGGCCAAACACCGGGGAGCTGTTTTTT.

This clone has a handful of counts. The rearrangement uses TRBV9 and TRBJ1-5; no definite D call. The germline CDR1 and CDR2 sequences are SGDLS and YYNGEE. The germline V and J ends were trimmed by 0 bases and 0 bases, with 13 bases remaining between them. This CDR3 contains 17 residues. The CDR3 region is CASSVVRGGDSNQPQHF. The CDR3 bases are TGTGCCAGCAGCGTAGTGAGAGGAGGAGATAGCAATCAGCCCCAGCATTTT.

The J gene is TRBJ2-7, the V gene TRBV5-4, with 8 bases that match TRBD1. This CDR3 spans 15 amino acids. The ends lost 0 bases at V and 4 bases at J; junction bases unmatched: 6. Germline V gives CDR1 SGHNT, CDR2 YYREEE (reference sequence). In DNA form, the CDR3 reads TGTGCCAGCAGCTTGGTGGGCCAGGGGGCTTACGAGCAGTACTTC. Translation: CASSLVGQGAYEQYF.

This chain connects TRBV4-2 to TRBJ2-5; TRBD1 matches at 10 bases. Germline trimming cut 2 bases from V and 5 bases from J; bases unmatched to any gene: 8. Germline V lookup: CDR1 LGHNA, CDR2 YNFKEQ. CDR3 length equals 16 residues. The CDR3 sequence is CASSQPLGTGVETQYF. The CDR3, as DNA: TGTGCCAGCAGCCAACCCCTAGGGACAGGGGTGGAGACCCAGTACTTC.

In nucleotides, the CDR3 is TGTGCCAGTAGTATGATGGAGAATAACTATGGCTACACCTTC. Encoded protein: CASSMMENNYGYTF. This rearrangement joins TRBV19 to TRBJ1-2; D remains ambiguous. V was trimmed by 3 bases and J by 1 base, leaving 9 bases between them. Germline CDR1 LNHDA, CDR2 SQIVND (reference sequence). The CDR3 loop spans 14 amino acids.